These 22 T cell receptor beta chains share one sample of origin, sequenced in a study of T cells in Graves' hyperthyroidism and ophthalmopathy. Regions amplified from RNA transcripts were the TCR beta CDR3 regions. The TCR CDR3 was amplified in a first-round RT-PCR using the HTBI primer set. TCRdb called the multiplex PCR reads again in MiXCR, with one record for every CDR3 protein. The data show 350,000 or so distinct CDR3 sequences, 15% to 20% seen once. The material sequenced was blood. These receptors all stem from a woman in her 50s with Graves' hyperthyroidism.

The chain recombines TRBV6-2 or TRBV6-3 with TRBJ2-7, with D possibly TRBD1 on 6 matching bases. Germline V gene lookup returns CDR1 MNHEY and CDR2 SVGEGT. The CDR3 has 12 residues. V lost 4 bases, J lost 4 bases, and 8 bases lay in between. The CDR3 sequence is CASSWDKYEQYF. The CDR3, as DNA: TGTGCCAGCAGTTGGGACAAGTACGAGCAGTACTTC.

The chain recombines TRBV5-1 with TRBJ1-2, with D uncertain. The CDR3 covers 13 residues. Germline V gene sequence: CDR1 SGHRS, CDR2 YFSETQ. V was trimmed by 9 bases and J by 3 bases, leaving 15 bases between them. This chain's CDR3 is CATRPGRDYGYTF. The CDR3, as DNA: TGCGCCACCAGACCCGGGAGGGACTATGGCTACACCTTC.

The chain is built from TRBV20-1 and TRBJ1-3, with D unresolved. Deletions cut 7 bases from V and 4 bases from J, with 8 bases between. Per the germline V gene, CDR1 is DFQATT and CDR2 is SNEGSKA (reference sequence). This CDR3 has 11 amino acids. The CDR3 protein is CSGARGNTIYF. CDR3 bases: TGCAGTGGTGCCCGCGGAAACACCATATATTTT.

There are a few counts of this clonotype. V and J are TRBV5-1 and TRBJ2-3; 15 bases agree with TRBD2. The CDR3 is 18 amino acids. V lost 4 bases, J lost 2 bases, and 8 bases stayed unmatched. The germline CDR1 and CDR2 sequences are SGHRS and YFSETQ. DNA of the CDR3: TGCGCCAGCAGCGCGGGACTAGCGGGAGGAAGGCTCACAGATACGCAGTATTTT. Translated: CASSAGLAGGRLTDTQYF. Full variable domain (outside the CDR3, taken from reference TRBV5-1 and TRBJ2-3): KAGVTQTPRYLIKTRGQQVTLSCSPISGHRSVSWYQQTPGQGLQFLFEYFSETQRNKGNFPGRFSGRQFSNSRSEMNVSTLELGDSALYLCASSAGLAGGRLTDTQYFGPGTRLTVL.

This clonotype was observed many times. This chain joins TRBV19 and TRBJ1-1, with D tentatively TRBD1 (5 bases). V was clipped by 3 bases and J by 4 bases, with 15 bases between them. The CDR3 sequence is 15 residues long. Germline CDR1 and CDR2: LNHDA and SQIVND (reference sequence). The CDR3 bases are TGTGCCAGTAGTATTTTCAGGGACGGGTTCACTGAAGCTTTCTTT. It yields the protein CASSIFRDGFTEAFF. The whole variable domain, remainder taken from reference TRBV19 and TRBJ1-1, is DGGITQSPKYLFRKEGQNVTLSCEQNLNHDAMYWYRQDPGQGLRLIYYSQIVNDFQKGDIAEGYSVSREKKESFPLTVTSAQKNPTAFYLCASSIFRDGFTEAFFGQGTRLTVV.

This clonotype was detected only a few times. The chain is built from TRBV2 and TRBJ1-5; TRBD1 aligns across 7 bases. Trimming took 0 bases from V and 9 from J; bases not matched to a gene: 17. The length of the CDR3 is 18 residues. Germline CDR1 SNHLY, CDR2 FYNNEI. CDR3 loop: CASSEAEGTDGVLGPQHF. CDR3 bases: TGTGCCAGCAGTGAAGCGGAGGGGACAGATGGCGTCTTGGGGCCCCAGCATTTT. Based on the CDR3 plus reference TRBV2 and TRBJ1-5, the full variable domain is EPEVTQTPSHQVTQMGQEVILRCVPISNHLYFYWYRQILGQKVEFLVSFYNNEISEKSEIFDDQFSVERPDGSNFTLKIRSTKLEDSAMYFCASSEAEGTDGVLGPQHFGDGTRLSIL.

CDR3 nucleotide sequence: TGCAGTGCTTCCCCTCCGCCGGGACTAGCAGTGAGCTCCTACAATGAGCAGTTCTTC. This sequence encodes CSASPPPGLAVSSYNEQFF. This chain joins TRBV20-1 and TRBJ2-1, with 9 bases that match TRBD2. CDR1 and CDR2 (germline): DFQATT, SNEGSKA (reference sequence). The CDR3 loop spans 19 amino acids. J was trimmed by 0 bases and V by 5 bases; bases with no gene match: 17.

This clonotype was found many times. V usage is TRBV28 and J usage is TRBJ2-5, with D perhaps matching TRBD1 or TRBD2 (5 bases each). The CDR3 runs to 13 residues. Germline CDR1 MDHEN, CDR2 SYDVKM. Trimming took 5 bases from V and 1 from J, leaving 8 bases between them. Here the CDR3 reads CASSPGAQETQYF. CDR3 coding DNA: TGTGCCAGCAGTCCCGGGGCCCAAGAGACCCAGTACTTC.

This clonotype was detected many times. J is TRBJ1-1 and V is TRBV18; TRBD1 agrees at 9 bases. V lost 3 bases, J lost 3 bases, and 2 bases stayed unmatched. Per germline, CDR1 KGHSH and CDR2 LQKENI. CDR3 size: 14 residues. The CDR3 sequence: CASSPGQGYTEAFF. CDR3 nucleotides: TGTGCCAGCTCACCGGGACAGGGCTACACTGAAGCTTTCTTT.

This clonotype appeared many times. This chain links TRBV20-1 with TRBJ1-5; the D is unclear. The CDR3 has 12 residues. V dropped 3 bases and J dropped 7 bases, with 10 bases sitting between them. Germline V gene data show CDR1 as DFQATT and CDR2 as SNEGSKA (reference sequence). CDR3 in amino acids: CSARDVGQPQHF. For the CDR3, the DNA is TGCAGTGCTAGGGACGTGGGCCAGCCCCAGCATTTT.

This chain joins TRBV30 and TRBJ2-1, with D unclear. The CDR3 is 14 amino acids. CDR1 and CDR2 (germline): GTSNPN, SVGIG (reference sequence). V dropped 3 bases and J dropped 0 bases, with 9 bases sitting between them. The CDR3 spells CAWSRQGSYNEQFF. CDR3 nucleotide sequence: TGTGCCTGGAGCCGTCAAGGCTCCTACAATGAGCAGTTCTTC.

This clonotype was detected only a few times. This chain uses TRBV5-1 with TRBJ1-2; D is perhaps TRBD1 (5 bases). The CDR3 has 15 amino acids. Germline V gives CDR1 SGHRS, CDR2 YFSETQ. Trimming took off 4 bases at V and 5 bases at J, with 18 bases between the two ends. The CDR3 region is CASSPRAGGDYGYTF. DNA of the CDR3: TGCGCCAGCAGCCCCAGGGCCGGAGGAGATTATGGCTACACCTTC.

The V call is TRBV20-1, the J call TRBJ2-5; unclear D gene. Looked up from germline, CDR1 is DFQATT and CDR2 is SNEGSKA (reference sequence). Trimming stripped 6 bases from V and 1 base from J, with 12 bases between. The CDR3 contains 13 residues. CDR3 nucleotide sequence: TGCAGTGCGAGCGCCTGGGCCCAAGAGACCCAGTACTTC. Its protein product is CSASAWAQETQYF.

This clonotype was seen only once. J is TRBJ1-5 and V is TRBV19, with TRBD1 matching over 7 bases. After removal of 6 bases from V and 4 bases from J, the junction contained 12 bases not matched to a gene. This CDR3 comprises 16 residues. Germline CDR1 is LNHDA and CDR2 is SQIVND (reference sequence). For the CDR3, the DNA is TGTGCCAGTAGATCCCATCAGGGACAGCCGAATCAGCCCCAGCATTTT. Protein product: CASRSHQGQPNQPQHF.

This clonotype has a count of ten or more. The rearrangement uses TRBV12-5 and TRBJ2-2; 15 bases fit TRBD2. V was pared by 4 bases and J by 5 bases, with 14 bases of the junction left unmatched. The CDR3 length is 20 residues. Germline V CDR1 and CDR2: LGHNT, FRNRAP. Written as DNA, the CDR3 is TGTGCTAGTGGTTCGGACTATCCGGGACTAGCGGGAGGTGAAACCGGGGAGCTGTTTTTT. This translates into CASGSDYPGLAGGETGELFF.

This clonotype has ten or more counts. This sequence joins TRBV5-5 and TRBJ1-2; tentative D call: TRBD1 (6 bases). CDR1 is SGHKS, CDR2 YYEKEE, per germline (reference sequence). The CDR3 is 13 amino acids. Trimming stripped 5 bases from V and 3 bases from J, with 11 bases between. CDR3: CASSLQGDYGYTF. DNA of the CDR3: TGTGCCAGCAGTTTACAGGGCGACTATGGCTACACCTTC.

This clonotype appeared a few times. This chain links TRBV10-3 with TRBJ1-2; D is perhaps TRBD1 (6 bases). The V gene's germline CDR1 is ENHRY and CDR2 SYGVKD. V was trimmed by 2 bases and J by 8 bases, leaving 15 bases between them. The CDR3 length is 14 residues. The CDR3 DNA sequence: TGTGCCATCAGTGAGGGGGGGCTGTTCGGGGGCTACACCTTC. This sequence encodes CAISEGGLFGGYTF.

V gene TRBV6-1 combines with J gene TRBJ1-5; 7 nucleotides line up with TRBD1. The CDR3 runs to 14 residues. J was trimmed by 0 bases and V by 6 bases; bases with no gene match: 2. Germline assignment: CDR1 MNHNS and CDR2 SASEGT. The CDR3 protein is CASRNRGSNQPQHF. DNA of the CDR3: TGTGCCAGCAGAAACAGGGGTAGCAATCAGCCCCAGCATTTT.

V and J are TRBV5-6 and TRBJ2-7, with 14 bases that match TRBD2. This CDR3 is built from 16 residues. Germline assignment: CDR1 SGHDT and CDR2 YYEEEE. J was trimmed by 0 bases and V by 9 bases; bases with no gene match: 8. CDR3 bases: TGTGCCATCAGTGGCGGGACTAGCGGGAGCTCCTACGAGCAGTACTTC. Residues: CAISGGTSGSSYEQYF.

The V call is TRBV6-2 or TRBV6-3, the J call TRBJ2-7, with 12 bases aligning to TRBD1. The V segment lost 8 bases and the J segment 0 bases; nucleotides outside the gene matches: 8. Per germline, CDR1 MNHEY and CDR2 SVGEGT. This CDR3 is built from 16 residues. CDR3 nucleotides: TGTGCCAGCTGGGGACAGGGGGCAAAGGGCTCCTACGAGCAGTACTTC. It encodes CASWGQGAKGSYEQYF.

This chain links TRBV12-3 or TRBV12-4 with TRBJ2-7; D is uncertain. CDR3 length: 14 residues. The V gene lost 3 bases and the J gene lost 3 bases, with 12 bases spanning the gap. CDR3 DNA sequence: TGTGCCAGCAGTTTTGGGCAGCCGATCTACGAGCAGTACTTC. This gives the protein CASSFGQPIYEQYF.

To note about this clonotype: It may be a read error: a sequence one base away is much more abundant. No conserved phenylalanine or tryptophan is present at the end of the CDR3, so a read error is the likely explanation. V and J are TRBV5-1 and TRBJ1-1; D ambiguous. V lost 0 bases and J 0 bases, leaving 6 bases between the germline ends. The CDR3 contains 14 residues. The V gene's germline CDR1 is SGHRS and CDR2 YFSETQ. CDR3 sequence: CASSLVAVNTEAFL. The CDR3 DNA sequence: TGCGCCAGCAGCTTGGTGGCGGTGAACACTGAAGCTTTCTTA.